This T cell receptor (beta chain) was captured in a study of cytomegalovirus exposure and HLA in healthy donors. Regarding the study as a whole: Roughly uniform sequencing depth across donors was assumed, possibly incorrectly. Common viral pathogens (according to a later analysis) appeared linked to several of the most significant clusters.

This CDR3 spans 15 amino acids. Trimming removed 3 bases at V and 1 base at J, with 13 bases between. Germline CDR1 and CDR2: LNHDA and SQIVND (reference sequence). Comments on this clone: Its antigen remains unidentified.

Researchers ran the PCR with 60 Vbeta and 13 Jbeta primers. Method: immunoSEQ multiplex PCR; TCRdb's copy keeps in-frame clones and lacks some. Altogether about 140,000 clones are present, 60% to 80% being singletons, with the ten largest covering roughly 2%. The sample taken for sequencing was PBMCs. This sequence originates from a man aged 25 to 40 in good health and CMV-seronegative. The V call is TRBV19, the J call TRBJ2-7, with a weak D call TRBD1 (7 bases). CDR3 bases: TGTGCCAGTAGTATCTTGCCAGGGGGGTCCTACGAGCAGTACTTC. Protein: CASSILPGGSYEQYF.